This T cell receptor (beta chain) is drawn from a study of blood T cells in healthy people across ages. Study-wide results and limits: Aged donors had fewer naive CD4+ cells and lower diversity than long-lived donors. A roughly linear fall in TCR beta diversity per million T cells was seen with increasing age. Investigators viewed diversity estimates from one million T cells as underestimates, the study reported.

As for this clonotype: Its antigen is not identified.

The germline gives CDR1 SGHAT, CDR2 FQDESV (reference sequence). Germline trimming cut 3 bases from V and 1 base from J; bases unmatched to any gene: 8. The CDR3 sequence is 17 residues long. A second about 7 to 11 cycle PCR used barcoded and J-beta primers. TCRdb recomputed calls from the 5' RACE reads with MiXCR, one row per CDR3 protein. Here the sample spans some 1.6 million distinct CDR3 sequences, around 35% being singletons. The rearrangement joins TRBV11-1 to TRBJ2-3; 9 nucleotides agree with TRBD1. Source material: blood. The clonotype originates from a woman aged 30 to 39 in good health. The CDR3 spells CASSFSGTGTGTDTQYF. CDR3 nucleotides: TGTGCCAGCAGCTTCTCCGGGACAGGGACCGGCACAGATACGCAGTATTTT. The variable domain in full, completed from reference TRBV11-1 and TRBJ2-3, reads EAEVAQSPRYKITEKSQAVAFWCDPISGHATLYWYRQILGQGPELLVQFQDESVVDDSQLPKDRFSAERLKGVDSTLKIQPAELGDSAMYLCASSFSGTGTGTDTQYFGPGTRLTVL.